The T cell receptor (beta chain) under discussion was sequenced for a study of cytomegalovirus exposure and HLA in healthy donors. Study-wide results and caveats: For TCR beta chains, V- and J-gene trimming was later linked to a missense DCLRE1C variant.

This CDR3 contains 14 residues. From germline, CDR1 is MGHDK and CDR2 SYGVNS. With 4 bases removed from V and 8 bases from J, the gap between germline ends came to 17 bases. A multiplex PCR was run with 60 Vbeta primers and 13 Jbeta primers. Generated by immunoSEQ multiplex PCR, the TCRdb table keeps only in-frame clones and is missing some. This sample has roughly 190,000 clones; around three quarters occur once, and the top ten carry 1.5% to 2%. A few counts support this clone. Its antigen remains unknown. Sequenced material: PBMCs. The chain uses TRBV25-1 and TRBJ1-1; TRBD1 might be the D (5 bases). This receptor was obtained from a woman in her 30s in good health and CMV-seronegative. Here the CDR3 reads CASSARVGVMEAFF. The DNA of the CDR3 is TGTGCCAGCAGTGCCAGGGTTGGGGTAATGGAAGCTTTCTTT.